The 17 T cell receptor beta chains presented below share a single source sample, sequenced in a study of OX40 agonist ivuxolimab in advanced cancers. Repertoires were generated with immunoSEQ multiplex PCR, while TCRdb's copy carries only in-frame clones and drops some. The sample records roughly 79,000 clones, around 92% being singletons. Sequenced here: CD4+ or CD8+ T cells sorted from blood, sampled in a trial of the OX40 agonist ivuxolimab. These TCRs come from an adult with an advanced solid tumor such as melanoma, head and neck, liver or kidney cancer.

This clone occurred a few times. As DNA, the CDR3 is TGTGCCAGTAGTATAGGGGACAGGAGGAACACTGAAGCTTTCTTT. Translating gives CASSIGDRRNTEAFF. The chain joins TRBV19 to TRBJ1-1; 8 nucleotides agree with TRBD1. V was clipped by 1 base and J by 1 base; unmatched bases: 2. The CDR3 spans 15 residues. Germline CDR1 and CDR2: LNHDA and SQIVND (reference sequence). The full variable domain, its missing parts supplied by reference TRBV19 and TRBJ1-1, is DGGITQSPKYLFRKEGQNVTLSCEQNLNHDAMYWYRQDPGQGLRLIYYSQIVNDFQKGDIAEGYSVSREKKESFPLTVTSAQKNPTAFYLCASSIGDRRNTEAFFGQGTRLTVV.

The chain has TRBV6-1 and TRBJ2-7; perhaps TRBD1 as D (7 bases). The CDR3 has 14 residues. V was pared by 4 bases and J by 5 bases, with 15 bases between. The germline gives CDR1 MNHNS, CDR2 SASEGT. CDR3 protein: CASSVSQGGHEQYF. The CDR3 DNA is TGTGCCAGCAGTGTGTCGCAGGGGGGCCACGAGCAGTACTTC.

The chain employs TRBV19 and TRBJ2-4; D is ambiguous. V was trimmed by 5 bases and J by 2 bases, leaving 10 bases between them. The CDR3 totals 14 residues. Germline loops: CDR1 LNHDA, CDR2 SQIVND (reference sequence). This CDR3 reads CASSFVASKNIQYF. CDR3 coding DNA: TGTGCCAGTAGTTTCGTGGCTTCCAAAAACATTCAGTACTTC.

The genes are TRBV7-2 and TRBJ1-2; TRBD1 agrees at 9 bases. With 0 bases clipped from V and 7 bases from J, the junction kept 9 bases outside the gene matches. CDR1 is SGHTA and CDR2 is FQGNSA in the germline V gene. This CDR3 contains 16 residues. The CDR3 DNA sequence: TGTGCCAGCAGCTTAGCGTCCGGGACAGGGAAGAGTGGCTACACCTTC. Amino acids: CASSLASGTGKSGYTF.

The chain couples TRBV11-3 to TRBJ2-2; 8 bases map to TRBD2. This CDR3 contains 15 residues. Germline CDR1 SGHNT, CDR2 YENEEA. The trim removed 1 base at V and 6 bases at J, leaving 4 bases unmatched. The CDR3 loop reads CASSLAGGPAGELFF. The CDR3, as DNA: TGTGCCAGCAGCTTAGCGGGAGGGCCGGCCGGGGAGCTGTTTTTT.

This chain uses TRBV11-3 with TRBJ2-2; possible D gene TRBD1, 5 bases. The CDR3 has 14 residues. Germline V gene lookup returns CDR1 SGHNT and CDR2 YENEEA. Trimming left V 6 bases short and J 2 bases short, with 10 bases between. DNA of the CDR3: TGTGCCAGCAGTTACGACAGTAACACCGGGGAGCTGTTTTTT. Residues: CASSYDSNTGELFF.

The J gene is TRBJ2-1, the V gene TRBV30; D remains ambiguous. The CDR3 covers 16 residues. Germline assignment: CDR1 GTSNPN and CDR2 SVGIG (reference sequence). V was trimmed by 2 bases and J by 10 bases, leaving 24 bases between them. The CDR3 DNA follows: TGTGCCTGGAGTTCCATTCGAATCTCGAGAGTGGGAGAGCAGTTCTTC. Residues: CAWSSIRISRVGEQFF.

This rearrangement joins TRBV25-1 to TRBJ1-1; tentatively, D is TRBD1 (6 bases). The CDR3 loop spans 13 amino acids. Trimming cost V 4 bases and J 7 bases, with 13 bases left between them. Germline-derived CDR1 and CDR2 are MGHDK and SYGVNS. The CDR3 nucleotides are TGTGCCAGCAGTGTTAAGGGCAGGGGTGAAGCTTTCTTT. Encoded protein: CASSVKGRGEAFF.

This chain connects TRBV4-3 to TRBJ1-1, with D hard to call. V was shortened by 1 base and J by 11 bases, with 14 bases between the two germline ends. Germline-derived CDR1 and CDR2 are LGHNA and YSLEER. The CDR3 is 13 amino acids. CDR3 amino acids: CASSQASGRGAFF. In nucleotides, the CDR3 is TGCGCCAGCAGCCAAGCATCCGGCCGAGGGGCTTTCTTT.

The chain links TRBV7-2 to TRBJ2-7, with D possibly being TRBD1 or TRBD2 (5 bases each). This CDR3 region has 14 residues. Germline loops: CDR1 SGHTA, CDR2 FQGNSA. V was trimmed by 6 bases and J by 0 bases, leaving 12 bases between them. CDR3 sequence reads: CASSSGPTSYEQYF. CDR3 sequence (DNA): TGTGCCAGCAGTTCGGGACCCACCTCCTACGAGCAGTACTTC.

V and J are TRBV6-5 and TRBJ2-7, with TRBD1 as a possible D gene (6 bases). CDR1 and CDR2 from the germline V gene are MNHEY and SVGAGI. This CDR3 is 13 amino acids long. Trimming removed 0 bases from V and 3 bases from J, with 6 bases in between. The chain's CDR3 is CASSYSQGYEQYF. The DNA of the CDR3 is TGTGCCAGCAGTTACTCACAGGGCTACGAGCAGTACTTC.

This clone is a singleton in its sample. The rearrangement uses TRBV18 and TRBJ2-7; 9 bases fit TRBD1. This CDR3 comprises 14 residues. Germline loops: CDR1 KGHSH, CDR2 LQKENI. The junction had 2 bases not matched to a gene; V was cut back by 4 bases and J by 1 base. The CDR3 sequence: CASSQTGGSYEQYF. CDR3 sequence (DNA): TGTGCCAGCTCACAGACAGGGGGATCCTACGAGCAGTACTTC.

The V and J genes are TRBV7-3 and TRBJ2-1, with TRBD2 matching 8 bases. The germline gives CDR1 SGHTA, CDR2 FQGTGA. This CDR3 has 14 amino acids. V lost 5 bases, J lost 9 bases, and 9 bases stayed unmatched. This CDR3 reads CASSPRTSQGEQFF. DNA for the CDR3: TGTGCCAGCAGCCCAAGGACTAGCCAGGGTGAGCAGTTCTTC. Combining the CDR3 with reference TRBV7-3 and TRBJ2-1 gives the whole variable domain GAGVSQTPSNKVTEKGKYVELRCDPISGHTALYWYRQSLGQGPEFLIYFQGTGAADDSGLPNDRFFAVRPEGSVSTLKIQRTERGDSAVYLCASSPRTSQGEQFFGPGTRLTVL.

Regarding this clone: The junction shows a germline mismatch at one end, possibly a read error. This chain joins TRBV5-8 and TRBJ1-5; tentatively, D is TRBD1 (5 bases). CDR3 length: 13 residues. In germline, CDR1 is SGHTS, CDR2 YDEGEE. CDR3 amino acids: CASSLGQKQPQHF. CDR3 DNA: TGTGCCAGCAGTTTGGGGCAGAAACAGCCCCAGCATTTT.

This clone was observed a single time. The chain combines TRBV19 with TRBJ2-4, with 8 bases lining up with TRBD2. V lost 6 bases and J lost 5; bases outside the gene matches: 6. The CDR3 runs 14 residues. Germline lookup yields CDR1 LNHDA and CDR2 SQIVND (reference sequence). The CDR3 region is CASRVSGRENIQYF. CDR3 coding DNA: TGTGCCAGTAGGGTTTCCGGGAGGGAAAACATTCAGTACTTC. Combining the CDR3 with reference TRBV19 and TRBJ2-4 gives the whole variable domain DGGITQSPKYLFRKEGQNVTLSCEQNLNHDAMYWYRQDPGQGLRLIYYSQIVNDFQKGDIAEGYSVSREKKESFPLTVTSAQKNPTAFYLCASRVSGRENIQYFGAGTRLSVL.

This clone turned up a few times. The chain's CDR3 is CASSLSGAGASFSYEQYF. CDR3 coding DNA: TGCGCCAGCAGCTTGTCCGGAGCGGGAGCGTCTTTCTCCTACGAGCAGTACTTC. The chain links TRBV5-1 to TRBJ2-7, with 8 bases fitting TRBD2. With V trimmed by 1 base and J by 0 bases, 12 bases remained unmatched. Germline V CDR1 and CDR2: SGHRS, YFSETQ. This CDR3 contains 18 residues.

This chain connects TRBV28 to TRBJ2-7; 9 positions agree with TRBD1. V lost 6 bases to trimming and J lost 0 bases; unmatched junction nucleotides: 9. CDR1 and CDR2 (germline): MDHEN, SYDVKM. CDR3 length equals 16 residues. The CDR3 nucleotides are TGTGCCAGCAGAAACAGGGGGCCCTCCTTCTCCTACGAGCAGTACTTC. It translates to CASRNRGPSFSYEQYF.